This T cell receptor (beta chain) was retrieved from a study of control samples from healthy donors and cancer patients. V lost 3 bases and J lost 10, with 7 bases in between. CDR3 length equals 12 residues. Germline CDR1 and CDR2: MDHEN and SYDVKM. This clone occurred a few times. Clones were sequenced by immunoSEQ multiplex PCR, and TCRdb holds only the in-frame ones, with some missing. This table has 150,000 to 200,000 clones, approximately 94% appearing once. This chain uses TRBV28 with TRBJ1-6; perhaps TRBD1 as D (5 bases). The sequence came from a woman under 30 in good health. Sequencing was done on a sample of blood. CDR3 loop: CASSFRDSPLHF. CDR3 nucleotides: TGTGCCAGCAGTTTTAGGGACTCACCCCTCCACTTT.